This T cell receptor (beta chain) was profiled in a study of blood T cell repertoires in COVID-19. About the research overall: Whether acute or convalescent, the COVID-19 samples came from the United States, Italy and Spain. From T cells, B-cell-depleted T cells, or PBMCs came the material, which was cDNA or gDNA.

The authors' processing: Amplification from reference gene primers served as the basis for estimated nucleated cell counts. Repertoires were generated with immunoSEQ multiplex PCR, while TCRdb's copy carries only in-frame clones and drops some. D and trimming come from the DNA, and the V and J calls and clone size come from that table. Found here are approximately 85,000 clones, 86% of them singletons; the top ten hold around 26%. V lost 0 bases and J lost 4, with 14 bases in between. The CDR3 runs 16 residues. Germline V gene lookup returns CDR1 SGDLS and CDR2 YYNGEE. The chain links TRBV9 to TRBJ1-3; D might be TRBD1 (6 bases). Input material: peripheral blood. The source is a man aged 50 or older with active or convalescent COVID-19. The chain's CDR3 is CASSVDGGTRGNTIYF. As DNA, the CDR3 is TGTGCCAGCAGCGTAGATGGGGGCACTCGCGGAAACACCATATATTTT.